This TCR beta chain is drawn from a study of CD8+ T cells in alopecia areata. Study overall: Oral tofacitinib (5 to 10 mg twice daily) was administered to treated patients. Dosing spanned 6 to 18 months on tofacitinib, then 6 months off drug.

This CDR3 is 13 amino acids long. V shed 4 bases and J shed 7 bases, with 12 bases lying between them. CDR1 is SGDLS, CDR2 YYNGEE, per germline. Sampling of alopecia areata patients yielded lesional scalp punch biopsies as well as peripheral blood. Sequencing used cDNA as its template, made by extracting RNA and reverse transcribing it. Sequenced by immunoSEQ multiplex PCR; TCRdb stores in-frame clones only, minus some. The table shows about 150,000 clones, with approximately 87% occurring only once. The source is a human donor with alopecia areata. The sample consisted of CD8+ T cells sorted from blood, taken at week 0. This chain joins TRBV9 and TRBJ2-1; D is unclear. In nucleotides, the CDR3 is TGTGCCAGCAGCCCCGCGGCGAAGAATGAGCAGTTCTTC. It is translated as CASSPAAKNEQFF.